The subject of this entry is one T cell receptor beta chain. These data are taken from a study of T cells after yellow fever vaccination. This CDR3 spans 17 amino acids. In germline, CDR1 is SGHRS, CDR2 YFSETQ. Trimming took 3 bases from V and 5 from J, leaving 23 bases between them. TCRdb fed the 5' RACE reads into MiXCR, producing one record per CDR3 protein. The repertoire holds fewer than 500,000 distinct CDR3 sequences, roughly 20% seen once, with around 17% in the top ten. The source was PBMCs, collected before the yellow fever booster vaccination. The chain combines TRBV5-1 with TRBJ1-1; D is uncertain. The receptor's source is a young man who received the YFV17D yellow fever vaccine. CDR3 sequence reads: CASSSTVAGPMGTEAFF. The CDR3 DNA reads as TGCGCCAGCAGCTCCACCGTGGCAGGCCCAATGGGTACTGAAGCTTTCTTT.